This T cell receptor (beta chain) was sequenced in a study of OX40 agonist ivuxolimab in advanced cancers. The assay was immunoSEQ multiplex PCR, and TCRdb's table has in-frame clones only and misses some. Found here are more than 40,000 clones, approximately 85% of them singletons; the top ten hold less than 3.5%. This clone was recorded only once. What it binds is unknown. General study results and limits: Relative to CD4+ cells, CD8+ T cells on average had more expanded clones.

Germline assignment: CDR1 MDHEN and CDR2 SYDVKM. V was clipped by 1 base and J by 10 bases, with 20 bases between them. The CDR3 covers 17 residues. Source: CD4+ or CD8+ T cells sorted from blood, taken in a trial of the OX40 agonist ivuxolimab. The TCR sequence derives from an adult with an advanced solid tumor such as melanoma, head and neck, liver or kidney cancer. V gene TRBV28 combines with J gene TRBJ1-6; the D is unclear. The chain's CDR3 is CASSLFGEEGFGSPLHF. The CDR3 DNA follows: TGTGCCAGCAGTTTATTCGGGGAGGAAGGTTTTGGCTCACCCCTCCACTTT.